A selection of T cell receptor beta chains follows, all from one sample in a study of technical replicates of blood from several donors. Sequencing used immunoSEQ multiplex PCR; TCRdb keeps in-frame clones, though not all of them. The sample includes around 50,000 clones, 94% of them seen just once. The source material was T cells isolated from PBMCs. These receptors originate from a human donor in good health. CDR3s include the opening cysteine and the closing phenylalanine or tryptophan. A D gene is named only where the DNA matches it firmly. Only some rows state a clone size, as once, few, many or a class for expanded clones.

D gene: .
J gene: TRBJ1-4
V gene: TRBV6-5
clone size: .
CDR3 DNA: TGTGCCAGCAGTTACTCGCGGGGGGATGATGAAAAACTGTTTTTT
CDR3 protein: CASSYSRGDDEKLFF

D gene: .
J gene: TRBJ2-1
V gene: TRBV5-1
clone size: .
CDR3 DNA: TGCGCCAGCAGCTCAGGGGCGGGCTCCTACAATGAGCAGTTCTTC
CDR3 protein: CASSSGAGSYNEQFF

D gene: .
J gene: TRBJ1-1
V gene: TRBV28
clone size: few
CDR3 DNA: TGTGCCAGCAACAGAAACACTGAAGCTTTCTTT
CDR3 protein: CASNRNTEAFF

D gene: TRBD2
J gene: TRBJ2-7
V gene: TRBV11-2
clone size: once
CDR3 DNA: TGTGCCAGCAGCTCAGCGGGAGAGCTCGACGAGCAGTACTTC
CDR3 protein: CASSSAGELDEQYF

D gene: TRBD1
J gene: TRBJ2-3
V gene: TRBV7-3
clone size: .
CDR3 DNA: TGTGCCAGCAGCTCAACCGGGACAGGGGGCACAGATACGCAGTATTTT
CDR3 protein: CASSSTGTGGTDTQYF

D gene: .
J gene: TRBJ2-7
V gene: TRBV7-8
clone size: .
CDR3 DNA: TGTGCCAGCAGCCCCCCGGGTGGTCACGAGCAGTACTTC
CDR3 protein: CASSPPGGHEQYF

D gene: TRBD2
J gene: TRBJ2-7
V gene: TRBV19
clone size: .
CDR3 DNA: TGTGCCAGTAGTCTCGGTAGCGGGGGTTCGTTCTACGAGCAGTACTTC
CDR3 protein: CASSLGSGGSFYEQYF

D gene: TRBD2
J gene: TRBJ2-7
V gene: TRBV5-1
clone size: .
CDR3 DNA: TGCGCCAGCAGCCAATTTACGGGACTAGTTATTTACGAGCAGTACTTC
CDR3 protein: CASSQFTGLVIYEQYF

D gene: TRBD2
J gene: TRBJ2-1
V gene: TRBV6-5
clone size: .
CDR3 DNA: TGTGCCAGCAGTTCCAGACTAGCGGGATCCTACAATGAGCAGTTCTTC
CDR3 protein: CASSSRLAGSYNEQFF

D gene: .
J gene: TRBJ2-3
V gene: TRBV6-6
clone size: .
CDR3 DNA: TGTGCCAGCAGTTATAGGAGGGGCACAGATACGCAGTATTTT
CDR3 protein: CASSYRRGTDTQYF

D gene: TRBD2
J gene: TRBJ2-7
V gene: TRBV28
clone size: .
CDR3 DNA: TGTGCCAGCAGTTTCCGGGGACTAGCGGGACCAGCCTACGAGCAGTACTTC
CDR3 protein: CASSFRGLAGPAYEQYF

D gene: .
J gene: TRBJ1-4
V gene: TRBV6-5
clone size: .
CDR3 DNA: TGTGCCAGCAGTTACTCGGCCAGGGCAACTAATGAAAAACTGTTTTTT
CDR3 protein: CASSYSARATNEKLFF

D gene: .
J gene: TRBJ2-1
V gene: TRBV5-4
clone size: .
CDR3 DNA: TGTGCCAGCAGCAAGAACAGGGAGGGTTACAATGAGCAGTTCTTC
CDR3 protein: CASSKNREGYNEQFF

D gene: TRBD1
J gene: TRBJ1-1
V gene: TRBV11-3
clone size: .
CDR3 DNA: TGTGCCAGCAGCTTGGGGACAGTTATGAACACTGAAGCTTTCTTT
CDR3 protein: CASSLGTVMNTEAFF

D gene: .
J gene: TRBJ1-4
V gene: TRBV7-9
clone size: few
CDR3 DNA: TGTGCCAGCAGCCAGAGGAATGAAAAACTGTTTTTT
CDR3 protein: CASSQRNEKLFF

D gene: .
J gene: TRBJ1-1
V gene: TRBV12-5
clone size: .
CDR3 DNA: TGTGCTAGTGGTTTGGTACTTTCAGGGTTTGGGAAAGCTTTCTTT
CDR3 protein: CASGLVLSGFGKAFF

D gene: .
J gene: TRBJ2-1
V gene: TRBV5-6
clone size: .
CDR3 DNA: TGTGCCAGCAGCTTCGGTTGGGACTGGTTCTTC
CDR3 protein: CASSFGWDWFF

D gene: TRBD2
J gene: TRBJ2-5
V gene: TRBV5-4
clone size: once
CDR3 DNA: TGTGCCAGCAGCCTATTGGGGGGGGTAGCACAAGAGACCCAGTACTTC
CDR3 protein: CASSLLGGVAQETQYF

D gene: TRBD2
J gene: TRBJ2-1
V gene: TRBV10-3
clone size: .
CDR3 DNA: TGTGCCATCAGCCTTAGCGGGAAAAGGGGAAATGAGCAGTTCTTC
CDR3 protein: CAISLSGKRGNEQFF

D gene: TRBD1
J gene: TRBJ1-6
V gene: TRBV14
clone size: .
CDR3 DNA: TGTGCCAGCAGCCAAGATCGAGAGACAGGGATCGTAGGGGTTTCACCCCTCCACTTT
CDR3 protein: CASSQDRETGIVGVSPLHF

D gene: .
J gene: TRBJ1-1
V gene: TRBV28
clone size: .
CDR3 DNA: TGTGCCAGCAGCCCCCTCACTGAAGCTTTCTTT
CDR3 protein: CASSPLTEAFF

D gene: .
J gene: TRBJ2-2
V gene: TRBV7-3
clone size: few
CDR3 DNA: TGTGCCAGCAGCTTAAATCCAGGGCCTCTGATCACCGGGGAGCTGTTTTTT
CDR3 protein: CASSLNPGPLITGELFF

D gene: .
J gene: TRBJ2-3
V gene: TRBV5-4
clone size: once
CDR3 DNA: TGTGCCAGCAGCTTGTCGAGCACAGATACGCAGTATTTT
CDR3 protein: CASSLSSTDTQYF

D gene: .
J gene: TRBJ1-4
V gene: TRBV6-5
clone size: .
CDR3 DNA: TGTGCCAGCAAAGGACTCGTCATTAATGAAAAACTGTTTTTT
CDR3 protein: CASKGLVINEKLFF

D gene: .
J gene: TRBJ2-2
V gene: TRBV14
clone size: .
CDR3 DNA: TGTGCCAGCAGCCTGATTGGGACTGCTGGCGGGGAGCTGTTTTTT
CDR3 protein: CASSLIGTAGGELFF

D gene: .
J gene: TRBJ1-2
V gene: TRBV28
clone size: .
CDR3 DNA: TGTGCCAGCAGTTTAGGGAGGGCCTATGGCTACACCTTC
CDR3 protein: CASSLGRAYGYTF

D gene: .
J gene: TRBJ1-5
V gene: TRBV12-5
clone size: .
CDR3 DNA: TGTGCTAGTGGTTTAGAGCAGCCCCAGCATTTT
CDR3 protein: CASGLEQPQHF

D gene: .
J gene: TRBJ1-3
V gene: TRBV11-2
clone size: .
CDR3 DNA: TGTGCCAGCAGCCCCCTCCTGAAGAGCTCTGGAAACACCATATATTTT
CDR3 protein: CASSPLLKSSGNTIYF

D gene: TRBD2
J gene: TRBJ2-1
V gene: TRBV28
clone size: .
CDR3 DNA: TGTGCCAGCAGCTCCCAGCGCGGGAGATACAATGAGCAGTTCTTC
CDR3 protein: CASSSQRGRYNEQFF

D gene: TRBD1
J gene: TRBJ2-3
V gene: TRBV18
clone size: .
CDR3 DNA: TGTGCCAGCTCACCAGAATCAGGGGGTGATACGCAGTATTTT
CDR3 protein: CASSPESGGDTQYF

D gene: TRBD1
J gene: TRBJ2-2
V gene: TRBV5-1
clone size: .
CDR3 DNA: TGCGCCAGCAGCGGACAGGGCTTAGGCGGGGAGCTGTTTTTT
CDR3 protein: CASSGQGLGGELFF

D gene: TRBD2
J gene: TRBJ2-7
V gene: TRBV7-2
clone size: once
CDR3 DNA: TGTGCCAGCAGCTTATACGGGGGGGGCGACGAGCAGTACTTC
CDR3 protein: CASSLYGGGDEQYF

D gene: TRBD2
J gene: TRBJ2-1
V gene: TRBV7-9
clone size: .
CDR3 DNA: TGTGCCAGCAGCCCCTCAGCGGGAGGTTCCTACAATGAGCAGTTCTTC
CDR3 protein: CASSPSAGGSYNEQFF

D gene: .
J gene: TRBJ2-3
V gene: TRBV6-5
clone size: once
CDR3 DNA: TGTGCCAGCAGTCACTTACAAGGCACAGATACGCAGTATTTT
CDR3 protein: CASSHLQGTDTQYF

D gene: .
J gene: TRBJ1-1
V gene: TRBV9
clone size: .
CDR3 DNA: TGTGCCAGCAGCGTAGGGGGGCTTACTGAAGCTTTCTTT
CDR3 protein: CASSVGGLTEAFF

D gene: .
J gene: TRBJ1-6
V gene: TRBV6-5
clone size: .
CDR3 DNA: TGTGCCAGCAGTTCCCAGGGCAGGGGCTCCTATTCACCCCTCCACTTT
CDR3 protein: CASSSQGRGSYSPLHF

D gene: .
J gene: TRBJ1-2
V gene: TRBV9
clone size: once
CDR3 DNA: TGTGCCAGCAGCATGATGGGGGCCGCGCGTGGCTACACCTTC
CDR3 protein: CASSMMGAARGYTF

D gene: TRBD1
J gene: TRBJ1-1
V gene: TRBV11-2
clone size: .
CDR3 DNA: TGTGCCAGCAGCTTATCCCCGGGACAGGGAGTCCCTGAAGCTTTCTTT
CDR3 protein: CASSLSPGQGVPEAFF

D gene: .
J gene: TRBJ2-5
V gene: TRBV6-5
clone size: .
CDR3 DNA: TGTGCCAGCAGTTATGGGGAGGCCCAGTACTTC
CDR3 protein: CASSYGEAQYF

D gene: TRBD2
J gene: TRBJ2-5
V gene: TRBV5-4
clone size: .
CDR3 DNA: TGTGCCAGCAGCTTGGGGACTAGCGGAAAAGAGACCCAGTACTTC
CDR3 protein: CASSLGTSGKETQYF

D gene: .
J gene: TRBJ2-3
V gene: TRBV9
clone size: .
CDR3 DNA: TGTGCCAGCAGCGGACAGCTGACAGATACGCAGTATTTT
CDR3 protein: CASSGQLTDTQYF

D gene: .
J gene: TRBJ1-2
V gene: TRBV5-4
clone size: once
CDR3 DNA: TGTGCCAGCAGCTTGGTCTCCAACTATGGCTACACCTTC
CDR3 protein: CASSLVSNYGYTF

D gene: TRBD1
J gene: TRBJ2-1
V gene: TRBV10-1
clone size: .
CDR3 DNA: TGCGCCAGCAGTGAGTCGGGGACAGGGCGGAATGAGCAGTTCTTC
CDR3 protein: CASSESGTGRNEQFF

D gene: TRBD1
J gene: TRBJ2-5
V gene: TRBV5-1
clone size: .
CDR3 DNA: TGCGCCAGCAGCGCAAGGACAGGGGTCCAAGAGACCCAGTACTTC
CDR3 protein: CASSARTGVQETQYF

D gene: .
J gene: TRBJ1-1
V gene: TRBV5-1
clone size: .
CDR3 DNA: TGCGCCAGCCAGCTTCAAAATGGAGCGACTGAAGCTTTCTTT
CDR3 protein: CASQLQNGATEAFF

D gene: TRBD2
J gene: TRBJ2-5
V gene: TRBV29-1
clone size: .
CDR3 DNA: TGCAGCGTGCAAGCGGGAGGAGGAGAGACCCAGTACTTC
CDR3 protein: CSVQAGGGETQYF

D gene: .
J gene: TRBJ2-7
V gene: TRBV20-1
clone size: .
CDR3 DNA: TGCAGTGCTAGGACAACCTACGAGCAGTACTTC
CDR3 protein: CSARTTYEQYF

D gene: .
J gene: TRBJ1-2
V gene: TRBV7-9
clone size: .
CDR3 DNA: TGTGCCAGCAGCTTACTGGAAGGGGGTCCTGGCTACACCTTC
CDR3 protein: CASSLLEGGPGYTF

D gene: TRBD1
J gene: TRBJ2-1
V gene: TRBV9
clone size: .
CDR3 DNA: TGTGCCAGCAGCGTGGATCCGGGGACAGGGATCTACAATGAGCAGTTCTTC
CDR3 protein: CASSVDPGTGIYNEQFF